This T cell receptor (beta chain) stems from a study of cytomegalovirus exposure and HLA in healthy donors. Points from the study as a whole: In the analysis, some V segments, TRBV6-2 and TRBV6-3 included, were excluded as indistinguishable. Highly shared variants forming one cluster were likely a sequencing artifact.

Use of 60 Vbeta and 13 Jbeta primers characterized the PCR. Sequenced by immunoSEQ multiplex PCR; TCRdb stores in-frame clones only, minus some. This sample carries about 100,000 clones, 75% to 85% of them seen once, and the ten largest clones take over 3.5%. V was trimmed by 3 bases and J by 0 bases, leaving 7 bases between them. The CDR3 spans 13 residues. Germline loops: CDR1 SGDLS, CDR2 YYNGEE. To note about this clone: Its target is not known.

The rearrangement links TRBV9 to TRBJ2-7, with D unresolved. The sequenced material came from PBMCs. This receptor was taken from a woman in her 50s in good health and CMV-seropositive. CDR3 in DNA: TGTGCCAGCAGCGCCTCCAGCTCCTACGAGCAGTACTTC. Translated: CASSASSSYEQYF.